These 32 T cell receptor beta chains were sequenced from one sample in a study of shared clonotypes between healthy human individuals (dated by TCRdb to 2020 to 2021). The library was built by means of the immunoSEQ multiplex PCR assay. Drawn from immuneACCESS, this table holds only the in-frame rearrangements with V and J called that TCRdb kept. Clones are partly lost; checked studies trace under half to an unresolved V gene and leave the rest unexplained. For this sample there are some 2,000,000 clones; almost 96% appear just once. Of the sample, 0.13% falls within the top ten clones. Sequenced: naive CD4+ T cells sorted from blood. The label giving this sample's cell subset or site can be read as: CD45RA+ positively selected. All receptors come from a young man in good health.

This clone was counted once. The chain recombines TRBV6-5 with TRBJ2-1; no clear D gene. The CDR3 consists of 16 residues. Trimming removed 0 bases at V and 6 bases at J, with 15 bases between. CDR1 and CDR2 (germline): MNHEY, SVGAGI. The CDR3 nucleotides read TGTGCCAGCAGTTACTCAGCGACCCCCGCTCGCAATGAGCAGTTCTTC. This encodes CASSYSATPARNEQFF.

The chain couples TRBV5-1 to TRBJ2-1; 10 bases are a match to TRBD2. The CDR3 totals 15 residues. V lost 3 bases to trimming and J lost 7 bases; unmatched junction nucleotides: 7. CDR1 is SGHRS and CDR2 is YFSETQ in the germline V gene. The chain's CDR3 is CASSSSSGSRNEQFF. The CDR3 coding sequence is TGCGCCAGCAGCTCATCTAGCGGGAGTAGGAATGAGCAGTTCTTC.

The chain uses TRBV7-9 and TRBJ2-5; no clear D gene. Germline V gives CDR1 SEHNR, CDR2 FQNEAQ (reference sequence). Trimming stripped 0 bases from V and 2 bases from J, with 7 bases between. The CDR3 loop spans 14 amino acids. This chain's CDR3 is CASSLASQQETQYF. The CDR3 DNA reads TGTGCCAGCAGCTTAGCATCCCAGCAAGAGACCCAGTACTTC. Filled out from reference TRBV7-9 and TRBJ2-5, the complete variable domain reads DTGVSQNPRHKITKRGQNVTFRCDPISEHNRLYWYRQTLGQGPEFLTYFQNEAQLEKSRLLSDRFSAERPKGSFSTLEIQRTEQGDSAMYLCASSLASQQETQYFGPGTRLLVL.

This clone was counted a single time. In the same sample, other DNA sequences code for this CDR3. The chain is built from TRBV7-2 and TRBJ1-1, with D perhaps matching TRBD1 (6 bases). This CDR3 has 14 residues. The germline gives CDR1 SGHTA, CDR2 FQGNSA. V was shortened by 5 bases and J by 0 bases, with 10 bases between the two germline ends. The CDR3 here is CASSVRGMNTEAFF. CDR3 bases: TGTGCCAGCAGCGTCAGGGGTATGAACACTGAAGCTTTCTTT.

The chain is built from TRBV10-1 and TRBJ2-1; 7 bases map to TRBD1. Germline V gene data show CDR1 as WNHNN and CDR2 as SYGVQD (reference sequence). Trimming at V came to 2 bases and at J to 5 bases, leaving 6 bases not matched to a gene. CDR3 length: 15 amino acids. The CDR3 nucleotides read TGCGCCAGCAGTGAGCAAACGGGACAGAACAATGAGCAGTTCTTC. As protein: CASSEQTGQNNEQFF.

V and J are TRBV6-6 and TRBJ1-4; 8 bases are a match to TRBD1. This CDR3 has 15 residues. Germline assignment: CDR1 MNHNY and CDR2 SVGAGI (reference sequence). J lost 7 bases, V lost 6 bases, and 10 bases had no gene match. The CDR3 DNA reads TGTGCCAGCAGCCAAAGGACAGGGTTGGTTGAAAAACTGTTTTTT. Protein product: CASSQRTGLVEKLFF.

This clone was detected a few times. This specimen includes other DNA sequences encoding the same CDR3. The CDR3 DNA is TGCGCCAGCAGCTCGACAGGGAGCACAGATACGCAGTATTTT. Protein: CASSSTGSTDTQYF. This rearrangement joins TRBV5-1 to TRBJ2-3; 7 positions match TRBD1. The CDR3 sequence is 14 residues long. Unmatched junction bases numbered 1, after V lost 3 bases and J lost 0 bases. Germline-derived CDR1 and CDR2 are SGHRS and YFSETQ.

V gene TRBV29-1 combines with J gene TRBJ2-3; tentative D call: TRBD2 (5 bases). Germline CDR1 SQVTM, CDR2 ANQGSEA. Trimming removed 4 bases at V and 1 base at J, with 12 bases between. CDR3 length: 14 residues. CDR3 in amino acids: CSVAEVLGTDTQYF. DNA for the CDR3: TGCAGCGTTGCGGAGGTCCTAGGCACAGATACGCAGTATTTT.

In the case of this clone: The junction departs from the called germline gene at one end, perhaps through a read error. Distinct nucleotide sequences in the sample also encode this CDR3. The chain has TRBV7-7 and TRBJ2-2; D is unresolved. The CDR3 has 13 amino acids. Looked up from germline, CDR1 is SSHAT and CDR2 is FNYEAQ (reference sequence). The CDR3 here is CASSYQNTGELFF. The CDR3 bases are TGTGCTAGCAGCTATCAGAACACCGGGGAGCTGTTTTTT.

The chain links TRBV7-8 to TRBJ1-2, with D maybe TRBD1 (5 bases). CDR3 length: 13 residues. Trimming pared 0 bases from V and 8 bases from J, leaving 10 bases between. In germline, CDR1 is SGHVS, CDR2 FQNEAQ. The CDR3 DNA sequence: TGTGCCAGCAGCTTAGCCCAGGGTCTCGGCTACACCTTC. It yields the protein CASSLAQGLGYTF.

The chain carries TRBV4-3 and TRBJ2-2, with 9 bases lining up with TRBD2. Unmatched junction bases numbered 5, after V lost 4 bases and J lost 2 bases. CDR1 LGHNA and CDR2 YSLEER come from the germline V gene. The CDR3 is made up of 16 amino acids. The CDR3 loop reads CASSLRLAENTGELFF. CDR3 DNA sequence: TGCGCCAGCAGCCTAAGACTAGCGGAAAACACCGGGGAGCTGTTTTTT.

The chain has TRBV18 and TRBJ2-7; 9 bases are shared with TRBD1. The CDR3 loop spans 16 amino acids. V lost 0 bases, J lost 5 bases, and 8 bases stayed unmatched. CDR1 and CDR2 from the germline V gene are KGHSH and LQKENI. CDR3 coding DNA: TGTGCCAGCTCACCACCGTATAGGACAGGGGAGGACGAGCAGTACTTC. This codes for CASSPPYRTGEDEQYF.

The rearrangement joins TRBV6-1 to TRBJ2-3; 7 nucleotides line up with TRBD1. The CDR3 length is 16 residues. V trimming: 3 bases; J trimming: 0 bases; junction bases outside the gene matches: 6. CDR1 and CDR2 from the germline V gene are MNHNS and SASEGT. The CDR3 nucleotides read TGTGCCAGCAGTGAGACCGACAGGGTTAGCACAGATACGCAGTATTTT. Its protein product is CASSETDRVSTDTQYF.

The J gene is TRBJ1-6, the V gene TRBV6-5, with D maybe TRBD1 (6 bases). This CDR3 is 11 amino acids long. Germline V gene lookup returns CDR1 MNHEY and CDR2 SVGAGI. V lost 10 bases and J lost 13, with 14 bases in between. The CDR3 spells CATSRGSPLHF. DNA of the CDR3: TGTGCCACCTCCAGGGGCTCGCCCCTCCACTTT.

J is TRBJ2-7 and V is TRBV7-8; 9 bases agree with TRBD2. Germline values: CDR1 SGHVS, CDR2 FQNEAQ. CDR3 length: 15 residues. The V gene end was trimmed by 1 base and the J gene end by 2 bases; junction bases not matched to a gene: 3. CDR3 nucleotides: TGTGCCAGCAGCTTAGAGTTAGCGGGAGCCTACGAGCAGTACTTC. Encoded protein: CASSLELAGAYEQYF.

This chain joins TRBV18 and TRBJ2-1, with a tentative D call TRBD2 (6 bases). Germline lookup yields CDR1 KGHSH and CDR2 LQKENI. CDR3 length: 15 residues. Trimming removed 2 bases from V and 8 bases from J, with 16 bases in between. The CDR3 nucleotides are TGTGCCAGCTCACCAAACTACCCGGAGGGACATGAGCAGTTCTTC. Residues: CASSPNYPEGHEQFF.

The CDR3 protein is CASSQGEGQGNNSPLHF. DNA of the CDR3: TGCGCCAGCAGCCAAGGAGAGGGACAGGGGAATAATTCACCCCTCCACTTT. The rearrangement uses TRBV4-1 and TRBJ1-6; TRBD1 matches 10 bases. The germline CDR1 and CDR2 sequences are MGHRA and YSYEKL. Trimming removed 1 base from V and 5 bases from J; junction bases left unmatched: 5. The CDR3 spans 17 residues.

A single count supports this clone. Within the sample, other DNA sequences also encode this same CDR3. J is TRBJ1-6 and V is TRBV30, with D perhaps TRBD1 (6 bases). Trimming stripped 0 bases from V and 7 bases from J, with 13 bases between. Per the germline V gene, CDR1 is GTSNPN and CDR2 is SVGIG (reference sequence). The CDR3 runs 15 residues. This CDR3 is CAWSVGRGGNSPLHF. CDR3 DNA sequence: TGTGCCTGGAGTGTCGGCAGGGGTGGCAATTCACCCCTCCACTTT.

Turning to this clone: Other DNA sequences from this sample encode an identical CDR3 as well. This chain uses TRBV6-5 with TRBJ2-7; 8 bases match TRBD1. CDR3 length equals 13 residues. The germline CDR1 and CDR2 sequences are MNHEY and SVGAGI. J gave up 4 bases and V 5 bases, and 4 bases lay outside the gene matches. In nucleotides, the CDR3 is TGTGCCAGCAGTCAAGGACAGGGTTACGAGCAGTACTTC. This gives the protein CASSQGQGYEQYF.

For the CDR3, the DNA is TGTGCCAGTGTCCTAGGGGGGAATGGGCAGACCCAGTACTTC. Protein product: CASVLGGNGQTQYF. The chain couples TRBV6-6 to TRBJ2-5; the D gene could be TRBD1 or TRBD2 (6 bases each). The germline gives CDR1 MNHNY, CDR2 SVGAGI (reference sequence). V lost 9 bases, J lost 6 bases, and 20 bases lay in between. This CDR3 comprises 14 residues.

Regarding this clone: This sample also contains other DNA sequences that code for the same CDR3. V gene TRBV6-5 combines with J gene TRBJ2-7; 8 bases fit TRBD2. The V gene's germline CDR1 is MNHEY and CDR2 SVGAGI. The CDR3 loop spans 15 amino acids. With V trimmed by 6 bases and J by 0 bases, 7 bases remained unmatched. This chain's CDR3 is CASSSLAGSSYEQYF. In nucleotides, the CDR3 is TGTGCCAGCAGCTCTTTAGCGGGGAGCTCCTACGAGCAGTACTTC.

This chain uses TRBV7-9 with TRBJ1-1, with D uncertain. Per the germline V gene, CDR1 is SEHNR and CDR2 is FQNEAQ (reference sequence). CDR3 length: 14 residues. Trimming removed 0 bases from V and 0 bases from J, with 5 bases in between. CDR3 residues: CASSLAQMNTEAFF. Written as DNA, the CDR3 is TGTGCCAGCAGCTTAGCCCAGATGAACACTGAAGCTTTCTTT.

This clone was observed once. This chain connects TRBV19 to TRBJ2-1; tentative D call: TRBD2 (6 bases). This CDR3 is 17 amino acids long. The germline V gene encodes CDR1 LNHDA and CDR2 SQIVND (reference sequence). V lost 6 bases to trimming and J lost 10 bases, with 28 bases between them. As DNA, the CDR3 is TGTGCCAGTAGCGCGGAGGGAGGCCGGATGGCCTTGGGCGAGCAGTTCTTC. Translating gives CASSAEGGRMALGEQFF. The full variable domain, rest sourced from reference TRBV19 and TRBJ2-1, is DGGITQSPKYLFRKEGQNVTLSCEQNLNHDAMYWYRQDPGQGLRLIYYSQIVNDFQKGDIAEGYSVSREKKESFPLTVTSAQKNPTAFYLCASSAEGGRMALGEQFFGPGTRLTVL.

The rearrangement links TRBV11-2 to TRBJ2-7; D not certain. The germline gives CDR1 SGHAT, CDR2 FQNNGV. V lost 1 base and J lost 3, with 16 bases in between. The CDR3 totals 16 residues. CDR3 nucleotide sequence: TGTGCCAGCAGCTTAGGAGGCACTCTTGAAAGCTACGAGCAGTACTTC. Amino acids: CASSLGGTLESYEQYF.

The chain is built from TRBV6-5 and TRBJ2-2; no clear D gene. Looked up from germline, CDR1 is MNHEY and CDR2 is SVGAGI. This CDR3 has 13 amino acids. V shed 5 bases and J shed 5 bases, with 9 bases lying between them. CDR3 region: CASSPSSTGELFF. The CDR3 DNA is TGTGCCAGCAGTCCATCTTCGACCGGGGAGCTGTTTTTT.

The chain carries TRBV7-8 and TRBJ2-5, with D maybe TRBD1 (6 bases). Germline loops: CDR1 SGHVS, CDR2 FQNEAQ. This CDR3 contains 15 residues. Trimming pared 3 bases from V and 2 bases from J, leaving 13 bases between. This chain's CDR3 is CASSLGIQGQETQYF. The CDR3, as DNA: TGTGCCAGCAGCTTGGGGATACAGGGACAAGAGACCCAGTACTTC.

For this clone: Other DNA sequences within the sample encode an identical CDR3. The rearrangement links TRBV6-5 to TRBJ2-7, with D possibly matching TRBD1 (6 bases). The CDR3 length is 13 residues. Germline lookup yields CDR1 MNHEY and CDR2 SVGAGI. V was clipped by 6 bases and J by 0 bases, with 9 bases between them. The CDR3 bases are TGTGCCAGCAGACAGGGATCCTCCTACGAGCAGTACTTC. Translating gives CASRQGSSYEQYF.

This sequence joins TRBV5-1 and TRBJ2-1, with D uncertain. This CDR3 spans 14 amino acids. V lost 0 bases and J 8 bases, leaving 12 bases between the germline ends. The germline CDR1 and CDR2 sequences are SGHRS and YFSETQ. In DNA form, the CDR3 reads TGCGCCAGCAGCTTGGTCCAGGAATGGGATGAGCAGTTCTTC. It yields the protein CASSLVQEWDEQFF.

This clone was seen more than once but under ten times. The CDR3 ends on some other residue instead of the conserved phenylalanine or tryptophan, so this is likely a read error. The limits of the CDR3 on the DNA are not certain, so only TCRdb's listed CDR3 is given. The chain carries TRBV2 and TRBJ1-1; the tabulated D call, TRBD1, remains unverified against the DNA. The CDR3 spans 8 residues, counting both ends. Germline CDR1 SNHLY, CDR2 FYNNEI. The CDR3 loop reads CASSVWGP.

The genes are TRBV5-6 and TRBJ1-1, with D tentatively TRBD1 (6 bases). Trimming left V 0 bases short and J 7 bases short, with 13 bases between. This CDR3 is 14 amino acids long. Germline CDR1 SGHDT, CDR2 YYEEEE. The CDR3 DNA is TGTGCCAGCAGCTTGGCAAGGGGGAGTGTTGAAGCTTTCTTT. It codes for CASSLARGSVEAFF.

This chain connects TRBV7-9 to TRBJ1-2; D is unclear. The CDR3 sequence is 14 residues long. Trimming removed 0 bases at V and 2 bases at J, with 7 bases between. Per the germline V gene, CDR1 is SEHNR and CDR2 is FQNEAQ (reference sequence). DNA of the CDR3: TGTGCCAGCAGCTTAGCGTTACGGAACTATGGCTACACCTTC. Residues: CASSLALRNYGYTF.

This chain links TRBV6-6 with TRBJ2-7; 7 bases match TRBD1. There are 14 residues in the CDR3. In germline, CDR1 is MNHNY, CDR2 SVGAGI (reference sequence). V lost 5 bases to trimming and J lost 2 bases; unmatched junction nucleotides: 6. This CDR3 reads CASSPGGSTYEQYF. The CDR3 DNA reads as TGTGCCAGCAGTCCAGGGGGTTCAACCTACGAGCAGTACTTC.